This TCR beta chain was sequenced in a study of CD8 T cells in Susac syndrome. CDR1 PRHDT and CDR2 FYEKMQ come from the germline V gene (reference sequence). V trimming: 5 bases; J trimming: 3 bases; junction bases outside the gene matches: 8. This CDR3 has 17 residues. Random hexamers were used to reverse transcribe an amount of about 0.45 to 1 ug RNA. TCRdb recomputed calls from the immunoSEQ multiplex PCR reads with MiXCR, one row per CDR3 protein. The table shows roughly 44,000 distinct CDR3 sequences, with 90% to 95% occurring only once. The specimen sequenced was CD8+ T cells from PBMCs. This clonotype originated in a human donor in good health. This sequence joins TRBV13 and TRBJ2-1, with 12 bases aligning to TRBD2. CDR3 region: CASSTWTSGIDYNEQFF. The CDR3 coding sequence is TGTGCCAGCAGCACGTGGACTAGCGGGATTGACTACAATGAGCAGTTCTTC.